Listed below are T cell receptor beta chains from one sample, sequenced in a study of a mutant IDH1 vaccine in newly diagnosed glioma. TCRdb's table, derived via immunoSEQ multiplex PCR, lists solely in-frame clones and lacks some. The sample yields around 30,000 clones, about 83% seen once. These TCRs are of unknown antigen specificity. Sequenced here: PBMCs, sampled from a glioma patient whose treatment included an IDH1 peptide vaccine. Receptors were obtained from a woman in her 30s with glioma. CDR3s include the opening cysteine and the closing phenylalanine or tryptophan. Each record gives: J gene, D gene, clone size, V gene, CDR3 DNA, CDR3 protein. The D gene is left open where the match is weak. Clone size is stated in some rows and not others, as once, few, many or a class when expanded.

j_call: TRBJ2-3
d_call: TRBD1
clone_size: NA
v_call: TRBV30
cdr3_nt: TGTGCCTGGAGTGTACCGACAGGGGAAAGCACAGATACGCAGTATTTT
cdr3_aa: CAWSVPTGESTDTQYF

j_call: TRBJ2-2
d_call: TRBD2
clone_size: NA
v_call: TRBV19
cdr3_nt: TGTGCCTCACGGGGGGCCGGGGAGCTGTTTTTT
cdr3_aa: CASRGAGELFF

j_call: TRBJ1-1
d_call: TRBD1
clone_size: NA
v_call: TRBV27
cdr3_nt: TGTGCCAGCAGTAACACAGGGGGATCCACTGAAGCTTTCTTT
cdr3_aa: CASSNTGGSTEAFF

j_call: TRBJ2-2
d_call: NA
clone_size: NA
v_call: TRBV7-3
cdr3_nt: TGTGCCAGCAGCCCAAAGGAGGGTGGGGAGCTGTTTTTT
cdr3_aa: CASSPKEGGELFF

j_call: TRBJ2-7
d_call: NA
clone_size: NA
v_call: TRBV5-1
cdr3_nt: TGCGCCAGCAGCCGGGACAATACGAAGGGAAGCTCCTACGAGCAGTACTTC
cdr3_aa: CASSRDNTKGSSYEQYF

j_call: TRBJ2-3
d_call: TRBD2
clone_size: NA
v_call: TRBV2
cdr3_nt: TGTGCCGCGGGGGTAGATACGCAGTATTTT
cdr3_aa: CAAGVDTQYF

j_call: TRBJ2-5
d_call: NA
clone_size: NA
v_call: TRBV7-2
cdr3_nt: TGTGCCAGCAGCTTCCTGGAGACCCAGTACTTC
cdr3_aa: CASSFLETQYF

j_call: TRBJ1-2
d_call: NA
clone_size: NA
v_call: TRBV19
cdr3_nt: TGTGCCACCTTGGGAGGGGTCTATGGCTACACCTTC
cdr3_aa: CATLGGVYGYTF

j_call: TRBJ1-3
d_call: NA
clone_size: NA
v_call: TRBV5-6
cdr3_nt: TGTGCCAGCAGTTACGTTGGAAACACCATATATTTT
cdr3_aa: CASSYVGNTIYF

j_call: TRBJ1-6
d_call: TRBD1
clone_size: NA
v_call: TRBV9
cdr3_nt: TGTGCCAGCAGCGTTAAGGGGACAGGGGAATCACCCCTCCACTTT
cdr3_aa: CASSVKGTGESPLHF

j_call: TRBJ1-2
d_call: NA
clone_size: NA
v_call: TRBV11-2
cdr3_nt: TGTGCCAGCAGCTTAGAGGGCAGCCTCTATGGCTACACCTTC
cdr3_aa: CASSLEGSLYGYTF

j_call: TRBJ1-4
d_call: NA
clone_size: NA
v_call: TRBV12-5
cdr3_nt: TGTGCTAGTGGTTTGGGCGCTGAAAAACTGTTTTTT
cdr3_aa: CASGLGAEKLFF

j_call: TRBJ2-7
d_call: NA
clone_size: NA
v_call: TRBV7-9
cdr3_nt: TGTGCCAGCAGCGGGCCACTCAGCCCCGCCTACGAGCAGTACTTC
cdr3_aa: CASSGPLSPAYEQYF

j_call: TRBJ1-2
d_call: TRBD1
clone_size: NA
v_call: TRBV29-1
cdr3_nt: TGCAGCGTTGGACAGGGAGCGTATGGCTACACCTTC
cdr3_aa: CSVGQGAYGYTF

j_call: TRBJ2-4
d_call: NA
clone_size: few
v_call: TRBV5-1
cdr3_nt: TGCGCCAGCAGCTTGGGGTCAGCAGGGAACATTCAGTACTTC
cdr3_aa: CASSLGSAGNIQYF

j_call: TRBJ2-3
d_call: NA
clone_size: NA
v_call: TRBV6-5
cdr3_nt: TGTGCCAGCAGTTACTTAATAGGGGGTACCGATACGCAGTATTTT
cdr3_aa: CASSYLIGGTDTQYF

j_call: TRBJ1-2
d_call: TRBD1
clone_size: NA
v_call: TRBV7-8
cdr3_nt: TGTGCCAGCAGCCGCCGGACAGGCTGGGGCTACACCTTC
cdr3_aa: CASSRRTGWGYTF

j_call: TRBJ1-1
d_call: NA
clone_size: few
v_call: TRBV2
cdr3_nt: TGTGCCAGCAGTGCGGTCCGGCCGGTTACTGAAGCTTTCTTT
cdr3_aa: CASSAVRPVTEAFF

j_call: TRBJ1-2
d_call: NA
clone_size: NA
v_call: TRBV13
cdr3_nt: TGTGCCAGCAGCTTAGGCCTCCATGGCTACACCTTC
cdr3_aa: CASSLGLHGYTF

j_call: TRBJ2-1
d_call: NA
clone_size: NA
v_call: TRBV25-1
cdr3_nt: TGTGCCAGCAGAGTCAATGAGCAGTTCTTC
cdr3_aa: CASRVNEQFF

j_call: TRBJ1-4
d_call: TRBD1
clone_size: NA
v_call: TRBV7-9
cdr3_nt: TGTGCCAGCAGCTCCCGGACAGGGGCTAATGAAAAACTGTTTTTT
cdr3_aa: CASSSRTGANEKLFF

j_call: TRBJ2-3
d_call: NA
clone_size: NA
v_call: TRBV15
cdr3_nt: TGTGCCACCAGCAGAGATCGGGGGGCCCCAGATACGCAGTATTTT
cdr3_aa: CATSRDRGAPDTQYF

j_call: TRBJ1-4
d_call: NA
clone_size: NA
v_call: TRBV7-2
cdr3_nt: TGTGCCAGCAGCCCGGGTTTGAGGGAAAAACTGTTTTTT
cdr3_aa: CASSPGLREKLFF

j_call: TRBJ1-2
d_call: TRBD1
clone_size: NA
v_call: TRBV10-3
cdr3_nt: TGTGCCATCAGTGAGTCTTTGGGACAGCTCTATGGCTACACCTTC
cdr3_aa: CAISESLGQLYGYTF

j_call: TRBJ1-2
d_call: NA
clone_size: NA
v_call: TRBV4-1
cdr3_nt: TGCGCCAGCAGCCAAGAGGGGAGATATGGCTACACCTTC
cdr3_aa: CASSQEGRYGYTF

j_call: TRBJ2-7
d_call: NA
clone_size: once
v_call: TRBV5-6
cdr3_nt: TGTGCCAGCAGCTTAGGCAGGGAGGACGAGCAGTACTTC
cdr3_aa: CASSLGREDEQYF

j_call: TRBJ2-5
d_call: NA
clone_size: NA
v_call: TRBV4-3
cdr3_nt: TGCGCCAGCAGCCCGGACCCAGGCGGAACGGTAGAGACCCAGTACTTC
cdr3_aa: CASSPDPGGTVETQYF

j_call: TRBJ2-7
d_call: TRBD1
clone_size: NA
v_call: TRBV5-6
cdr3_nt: TGTGCCAGCAGCTCGACAGGGGGTAGGGAGCAGTACTTC
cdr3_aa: CASSSTGGREQYF

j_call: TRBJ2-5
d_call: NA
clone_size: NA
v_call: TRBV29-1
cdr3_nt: TGCAGCGTTGAACCCAGCCAAGAGACCCAGTACTTC
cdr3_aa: CSVEPSQETQYF

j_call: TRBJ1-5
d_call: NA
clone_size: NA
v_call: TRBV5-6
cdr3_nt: TGTGCCAGCAGCTTGAAGGCCAAACCCCAGCATTTT
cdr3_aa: CASSLKAKPQHF

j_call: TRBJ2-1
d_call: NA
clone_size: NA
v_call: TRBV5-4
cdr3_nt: TGTGCCAGCAGCTCCGACCGGGACTGGAAGGACAATGAGCAGTTCTTC
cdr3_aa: CASSSDRDWKDNEQFF